What follows describes a single T cell receptor (beta chain). What it binds is not known. An end of the junction does not agree with germline; a read error may underlie this. The CDR3 is made up of 12 amino acids. The data are from a study of T cell repertoires in cytomegalovirus infection. Study background: CMV infection together with matching HLA type was indicated by public TCR beta signatures.

Each CDR3 protein is one row after TCRdb ran MiXCR on the reads. This sample has around 710,000 distinct CDR3 sequences, with just under 30% found just once. General study points: Frequencies of public TCR beta families were cumulated, and this identified carriers of CMV plus the relevant HLA.

The origin of this receptor is a human donor in good health (CMV status not recorded). Some clones in this sample may be carry-over from other donors' samples. This sequence joins TRBV5-3 and TRBJ1-1, with D unresolved. TRBV5-3 has ORF status, its function being uncertain. The sample consisted of cultured CD8+ T cells from PBMCs, taken from culture after CMV antigen stimulation. CDR3 loop: CASSSGLSRAFF. The CDR3 nucleotides are TGTGCCAGCAGCTCCGGGCTATCACGAGCTTTCTTT.